This T cell receptor beta chain was sequenced in a study of a mutant IDH1 vaccine in newly diagnosed glioma. As for the study in general: Patients were started on vaccination 4-6 weeks after radiotherapy alone, or with temozolomide cycles. Most patients had received both radiotherapy and temozolomide, the prior options being radiotherapy, temozolomide, or both.

The table came from immunoSEQ multiplex PCR; TCRdb's copy has only in-frame clones and leaves some out. Altogether approximately 41,000 clones are present, approximately 80% being singletons, with the ten largest covering around 5%. This clone was observed a few times. Its specificity is unknown. The CDR3 is 14 amino acids. The germline V gene encodes CDR1 MDHEN and CDR2 SYDVKM. V lost 3 bases to trimming and J lost 2 bases, with 10 bases between them. Time point described: week 23, last vaccination. One vaccine dose held 300 ug of mutant IDH1 20-mer peptide and came with topical imiquimod. This TCR was recovered from a middle-aged man with glioma. Sample: PBMCs, taken from a glioma patient whose treatment included an IDH1 peptide vaccine. The rearrangement joins TRBV28 to TRBJ2-5, with D tentatively TRBD1 (5 bases). In DNA form, the CDR3 reads TGTGCCAGCAGTTTGACAGCGACGCAAGAGACCCAGTACTTC. This translates into CASSLTATQETQYF.